What follows are 27 T cell receptor beta chains derived from one specimen sequenced in a study of blood T cell repertoires in COVID-19. The assay was immunoSEQ multiplex PCR, and TCRdb's table has in-frame clones only and misses some. The sample gives around 190,000 clones, more than 75% of which show up once; about a sixth is in the top ten. Sequencing used PBMCs or T cells enriched from blood (not recorded which). The receptors stem from a woman in her forties or fifties with acute COVID-19.

V and J are TRBV2 and TRBJ2-4, with TRBD2 as a possible D gene (6 bases). CDR3 size: 16 residues. CDR1 SNHLY and CDR2 FYNNEI come from the germline V gene. V was pared by 2 bases and J by 5 bases, with 16 bases between. DNA of the CDR3: TGTGCCAGCAGTGAACGGGCCTCCTGGGGGGAAAACATTCAGTACTTC. It encodes CASSERASWGENIQYF.

V is TRBV18 and J is TRBJ1-5; 9 bases agree with TRBD1. Germline V gene sequence: CDR1 KGHSH, CDR2 LQKENI. Germline trimming cut 2 bases from V and 4 bases from J; bases unmatched to any gene: 6. The CDR3 contains 16 residues. CDR3 sequence (DNA): TGTGCCAGCTCACCAGTGTCGGGACAGGGTAATCAGCCCCAGCATTTT. This codes for CASSPVSGQGNQPQHF.

The rearrangement joins TRBV28 to TRBJ1-2; the D gene is possibly TRBD1 (6 bases). This CDR3 has 15 residues. The germline gives CDR1 MDHEN, CDR2 SYDVKM. Trimming removed 2 bases at V and 4 bases at J, with 14 bases between. CDR3 nucleotides: TGTGCCAGCAGTTTAATTGCAGGGACATCCTATGGCTACACCTTC. Translated: CASSLIAGTSYGYTF.

V and J are TRBV19 and TRBJ1-1; 8 positions agree with TRBD1. Germline assignment: CDR1 LNHDA and CDR2 SQIVND (reference sequence). CDR3 length equals 15 residues. Unmatched junction bases numbered 10, after V lost 7 bases and J lost 3 bases. This CDR3 reads CASTGQGELDTEAFF. The CDR3 DNA is TGTGCCAGTACCGGACAGGGTGAGTTGGACACTGAAGCTTTCTTT.

The chain has TRBV6-5 and TRBJ1-6, with unresolved D. Germline V CDR1 and CDR2: MNHEY, SVGAGI. The V end lost 6 bases, the J end lost 13 bases, and 16 bases lay between the germline ends. This CDR3 is built from 13 residues. CDR3 DNA sequence: TGTGCCAGCAGCCAGTCCCACAACGTGCCCCTCCACTTT. It yields the protein CASSQSHNVPLHF.

V gene TRBV13 combines with J gene TRBJ2-2; 10 bases map to TRBD1. Germline V CDR1 and CDR2: PRHDT, FYEKMQ (reference sequence). The CDR3 length is 16 residues. The V and J ends lost 3 bases and 4 bases, in that order; junction bases with no gene match: 5. CDR3 region: CASSFRTGGFTGELFF. The CDR3 DNA sequence: TGTGCCAGCAGCTTCCGGACAGGGGGTTTCACCGGGGAGCTGTTTTTT.

The chain employs TRBV18 and TRBJ1-2; 11 nucleotides match TRBD1. The CDR3 extends over 15 amino acids. The trim removed 5 bases at V and 6 bases at J, leaving 8 bases unmatched. Germline CDR1 is KGHSH and CDR2 is LQKENI. In DNA form, the CDR3 reads TGTGCCAGCTCAGCCTCCGGGACAGGGGGAAATGGCTACACCTTC. Translation: CASSASGTGGNGYTF.

The chain carries TRBV18 and TRBJ1-2, with a possible D match to TRBD1 (6 bases). The CDR3 consists of 14 residues. The germline V gene encodes CDR1 KGHSH and CDR2 LQKENI. Trimming cost V 5 bases and J 1 base, with 11 bases left between them. CDR3 protein: CASSNGQINYGYTF. CDR3 DNA: TGTGCCAGCTCAAACGGACAGATTAACTATGGCTACACCTTC.

V gene TRBV6-2 or TRBV6-3 combines with J gene TRBJ2-4; D is perhaps TRBD2 (6 bases). The CDR3 covers 15 residues. V was shortened by 4 bases and J by 3 bases, with 13 bases between the two germline ends. CDR1 and CDR2 from the germline V gene are MNHEY and SVGEGT. As DNA, the CDR3 is TGTGCCAGCAGTTCCCCGGGAGACAGCAAAAACATTCAGTACTTC. Translation gives CASSSPGDSKNIQYF.

V is TRBV5-3 and J is TRBJ2-2, with 8 bases that match TRBD2. TRBV5-3 qualifies as an ORF whose function is uncertain. The length of the CDR3 is 15 residues. The ends lost 9 bases at V and 4 bases at J; junction bases unmatched: 11. CDR3 amino acids: CATPPSSGGTGELFF. In nucleotides, the CDR3 is TGTGCCACCCCGCCCTCCAGCGGGGGCACCGGGGAGCTGTTTTTT.

In its sample, this clone was seen a few times. The V gene is TRBV7-9, the J gene TRBJ1-4; TRBD1 aligns across 7 bases. The CDR3 length is 16 residues. Germline values: CDR1 SEHNR, CDR2 FQNEAQ (reference sequence). Trimming took 4 bases from V and 3 from J; bases not matched to a gene: 8. The CDR3 DNA reads TGTGCCAGCAGCTCCAGACAGGGTAAAGCTAATGAAAAACTGTTTTTT. It encodes CASSSRQGKANEKLFF.

This chain uses TRBV11-2 with TRBJ1-6; unclear D gene. The germline V gene has CDR1 SGHAT and CDR2 FQNNGV. This CDR3 has 14 amino acids. V lost 1 base, J lost 10 bases, and 11 bases lay in between. In nucleotides, the CDR3 is TGTGCCAGCAGCTTAGGGTCGGAGTTATCACCCCTCCACTTT. Translation gives CASSLGSELSPLHF.

The table lists this clone with a count of one. The V and J genes are TRBV27 and TRBJ2-3, with 8 bases aligning to TRBD1. Looked up from germline, CDR1 is MNHEY and CDR2 is SMNVEV (reference sequence). V shed 7 bases and J 4 bases; nucleotides not matched to a gene: 7. This CDR3 is built from 14 residues. CDR3 DNA: TGTGCCAGCACACCGGACAGGGCGGCAGATACGCAGTATTTT. Translation gives CASTPDRAADTQYF.

The genes are TRBV6-4 and TRBJ1-2, with a weak D call TRBD1 (5 bases). The CDR3 has 13 amino acids. Trimming took 6 bases from V and 4 from J, leaving 12 bases between them. CDR1 is MRHNA and CDR2 is SNTAGT in the germline V gene. The CDR3 spells CASSPGGGYGYTF. The CDR3 DNA sequence: TGTGCCAGCAGCCCAGGCGGGGGCTATGGCTACACCTTC.

The chain is built from TRBV13 and TRBJ1-5; D unresolved. CDR1 is PRHDT, CDR2 FYEKMQ, per germline (reference sequence). CDR3 length equals 12 residues. Trimming stripped 5 bases from V and 6 bases from J, with 8 bases between. The CDR3 DNA reads TGTGCCAGCAGCCGCCTAAGTCAGCCCCAGCATTTT. Protein: CASSRLSQPQHF.

In this sample, this clone turned up a few times. V usage is TRBV5-1 and J usage is TRBJ1-2, with TRBD1 matching over 7 bases. Germline CDR1 SGHRS, CDR2 YFSETQ. Trimming removed 4 bases from V and 9 bases from J; junction bases left unmatched: 6. This CDR3 is built from 12 residues. CDR3 protein: CASSPGQARYTF. CDR3 nucleotide sequence: TGCGCCAGCAGCCCCGGACAGGCCCGCTACACCTTC.

The chain is built from TRBV7-2 and TRBJ1-5; D is perhaps TRBD1 (5 bases). CDR1 and CDR2 from the germline V gene are SGHTA and FQGNSA. The CDR3 is made up of 15 amino acids. V lost 3 bases to trimming and J lost 2 bases, with 11 bases between them. The DNA for the CDR3 is TGTGCCAGCAGCTTCTCAGGGAGGGGCAATCAGCCCCAGCATTTT. Translation: CASSFSGRGNQPQHF.

This clone was recorded once. The genes are TRBV5-6 and TRBJ1-1; 8 positions agree with TRBD1. V dropped 2 bases and J dropped 5; count of bases not matched to a gene: 5. CDR1 is SGHDT, CDR2 YYEEEE, per germline. The CDR3 covers 14 residues. The DNA of the CDR3 is TGTGCCAGCAGCTTAAAGGACAGGGTAACTGAAGCTTTCTTT. Amino acid sequence: CASSLKDRVTEAFF.

The J gene is TRBJ1-5, the V gene TRBV7-9; D not certain. V lost 0 bases and J lost 4, with 7 bases in between. The CDR3 contains 14 residues. In germline, CDR1 is SEHNR, CDR2 FQNEAQ (reference sequence). The CDR3 DNA is TGTGCCAGCAGCTTAGCGCGAGAGAATCAGCCCCAGCATTTT. It specifies CASSLARENQPQHF.

V is TRBV6-5 and J is TRBJ1-6; D is unresolved. Between the trimmed V and J ends, which lost 8 bases and 7 bases, there was a span of 12 bases. The CDR3 totals 13 residues. Germline-derived CDR1 and CDR2 are MNHEY and SVGAGI. The CDR3 region has the DNA TGTGCCAGCCTACGGGAGCCCAATTCACCCCTCCACTTT. It specifies CASLREPNSPLHF.

The chain uses TRBV4-1 and TRBJ1-1; possibly TRBD1 for D (6 bases). Germline CDR1 is MGHRA and CDR2 is YSYEKL. V was clipped by 0 bases and J by 6 bases, with 11 bases between them. CDR3 length equals 14 residues. Written as DNA, the CDR3 is TGCGCCAGCAGCCAAGATCTCCCAGGGGCTGAAGCTTTCTTT. Protein product: CASSQDLPGAEAFF.

This chain connects TRBV21-1 to TRBJ1-5; the tabulated D call, TRBD1, remains unverified against the DNA. TRBV21-1 is flagged as a pseudogene. This CDR3 comprises 16 residues. The CDR3 DNA sequence: TGTGCCAGCGGACCACAGGGCCGGGGAGGCAATCAGCCCCAGCATTTT. It codes for CASGPQGRGGNQPQHF.

The table lists this clone with many counts. CDR3 in amino acids: CASSIGGHSQYF. In nucleotides, the CDR3 is TGTGCCAGTAGTATAGGGGGCCACTCGCAGTATTTT. V is TRBV19 and J is TRBJ2-3, with a tentative D call TRBD1 (5 bases). Deletions cut 1 base from V and 10 bases from J, with 9 bases between. The CDR3 consists of 12 residues. The germline CDR1 and CDR2 sequences are LNHDA and SQIVND (reference sequence).

This chain joins TRBV2 and TRBJ2-2, with 8 bases matching TRBD2. This CDR3 spans 17 amino acids. V dropped 5 bases and J dropped 7; count of bases not matched to a gene: 15. Germline CDR1 SNHLY, CDR2 FYNNEI. The CDR3 nucleotides read TGTGCCAGCAGTCCCAGGGGCGGGGGGCCCGCGGTCGGGGAGCTGTTTTTT. Its translation is CASSPRGGGPAVGELFF.

V and J are TRBV27 and TRBJ1-5; D perhaps matches TRBD1 (6 bases). The CDR3 totals 15 residues. Between the trimmed V and J ends, which lost 7 bases and 3 bases, there was a span of 16 bases. Germline V lookup: CDR1 MNHEY, CDR2 SMNVEV (reference sequence). The CDR3 reads CASKVVGASNQPQHF. The DNA of the CDR3 is TGTGCCAGCAAGGTAGTGGGGGCTTCCAATCAGCCCCAGCATTTT.

The chain is built from TRBV10-3 and TRBJ1-2; 9 bases agree with TRBD1. The V and J ends lost 9 bases and 3 bases, in that order; junction bases with no gene match: 5. The CDR3 contains 13 residues. Germline V gene data show CDR1 as ENHRY and CDR2 as SYGVKD. The CDR3 DNA follows: TGTGCCATACAGGGGGCGCGTTACTATGGCTACACCTTC. Its translation: CAIQGARYYGYTF.

This chain connects TRBV10-1 to TRBJ1-4; possibly TRBD1 for D (5 bases). Germline lookup yields CDR1 WNHNN and CDR2 SYGVQD (reference sequence). This CDR3 spans 13 amino acids. V dropped 6 bases and J dropped 8 bases, with 13 bases sitting between them. The CDR3 loop is CASSRVVGEKLFF. DNA of the CDR3: TGCGCCAGCAGCAGGGTGGTAGGCGAAAAACTGTTTTTT.